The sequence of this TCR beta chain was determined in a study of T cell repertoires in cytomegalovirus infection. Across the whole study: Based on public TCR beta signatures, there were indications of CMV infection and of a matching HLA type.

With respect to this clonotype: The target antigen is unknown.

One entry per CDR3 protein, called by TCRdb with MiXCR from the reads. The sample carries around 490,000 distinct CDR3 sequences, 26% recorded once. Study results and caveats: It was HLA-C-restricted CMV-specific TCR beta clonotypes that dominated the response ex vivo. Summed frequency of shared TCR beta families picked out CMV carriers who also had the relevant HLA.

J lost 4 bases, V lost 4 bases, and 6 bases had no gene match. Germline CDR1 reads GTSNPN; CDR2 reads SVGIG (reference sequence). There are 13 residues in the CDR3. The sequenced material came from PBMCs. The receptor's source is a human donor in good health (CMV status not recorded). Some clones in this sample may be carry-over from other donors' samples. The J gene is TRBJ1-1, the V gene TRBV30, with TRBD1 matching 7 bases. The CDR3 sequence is CAWNDRVGTEAFF. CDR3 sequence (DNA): TGTGCCTGGAATGACAGGGTTGGCACTGAAGCTTTCTTT.